The 26 T cell receptor beta chains listed next were all sequenced from one sample in a study of read filtering for tumor transcriptome and immune sequencing. The library was built from roughly 400 ng RNA with molecular barcoded adaptors for alpha/delta and beta/gamma chains. TCRdb passed the reads through MiXCR, listing each CDR3 protein once. Found here are 75,000 to 90,000 distinct CDR3 sequences, approximately 13% of them singletons; the top ten hold more than 13%. Sequenced input: a population of CD138-negative cells sorted from bone marrow. These receptors were obtained from a donor aged 40 or over with multiple myeloma.

This clonotype has ten or more counts. The gene calls are TRBV7-6 and TRBJ2-3; D uncertain. This CDR3 has 14 residues. V lost 5 bases and J 3 bases, leaving 12 bases between the germline ends. Germline loops: CDR1 SGHVS, CDR2 FNYEAQ. Written as DNA, the CDR3 is TGTGCCAGCAGCACCCGTCCCAAGACAGATACGCAGTATTTT. Translated, it gives CASSTRPKTDTQYF.

This clonotype was recorded many times. This chain connects TRBV29-1 to TRBJ2-1, with D perhaps matching TRBD2 (6 bases). Trimming left V 7 bases short and J 4 bases short, with 14 bases between. CDR3 length: 13 residues. The V gene's germline CDR1 is SQVTM and CDR2 ANQGSEA. CDR3 sequence reads: CSASDLRYNEQFF. The CDR3 nucleotides read TGCAGCGCTAGCGACCTTCGGTACAATGAGCAGTTCTTC.

The chain recombines TRBV5-1 with TRBJ2-1; TRBD2 might be the D (6 bases). Trimming cost V 4 bases and J 7 bases, with 15 bases left between them. The CDR3 sequence is 14 residues long. The germline V gene has CDR1 SGHRS and CDR2 YFSETQ. The CDR3 loop reads CASSHGTPPNEQFF. The CDR3 DNA follows: TGCGCCAGCAGCCATGGGACTCCGCCTAATGAGCAGTTCTTC.

This clonotype was detected only a few times. Likely a read error: the CDR3 ends without its conserved phenylalanine or tryptophan. The rearrangement joins TRBV5-1 to TRBJ2-1; TRBD2 matches at 8 bases. The trim removed 1 base at V and 3 bases at J, leaving 12 bases unmatched. Germline assignment: CDR1 SGHRS and CDR2 YFSETQ. This CDR3 has 18 amino acids. The CDR3 DNA sequence: TGCGCCAGCAGCTTGCGGGGGGGCCCCCAGTCATACTACAATGAGCAGTTCTCC. Its translation: CASSLRGGPQSYYNEQFS.

The chain joins TRBV29-1 to TRBJ1-3, with 7 bases identical to TRBD1. CDR3 length: 14 residues. The junction had 5 bases not matched to a gene; V was cut back by 6 bases and J by 0 bases. In germline, CDR1 is SQVTM, CDR2 ANQGSEA. Here the CDR3 reads CSVAQGSSGNTIYF. In DNA, the CDR3 is TGCAGCGTCGCACAGGGGAGCTCTGGAAACACCATATATTTT.

This clonotype was picked up many times. The rearrangement uses TRBV7-3 and TRBJ2-1; 14 nucleotides agree with TRBD2. CDR1 is SGHTA and CDR2 is FQGTGA in the germline V gene. The length of the CDR3 is 16 residues. J gave up 9 bases and V 6 bases, and 10 bases lay outside the gene matches. CDR3 sequence reads: CASRPPGLAGASEQFF. The DNA of the CDR3 is TGTGCCAGCAGACCTCCGGGACTAGCGGGAGCCAGTGAGCAGTTCTTC. The full variable domain, completed using reference TRBV7-3 and TRBJ2-1, is GAGVSQTPSNKVTEKGKYVELRCDPISGHTALYWYRQSLGQGPEFLIYFQGTGAADDSGLPNDRFFAVRPEGSVSTLKIQRTERGDSAVYLCASRPPGLAGASEQFFGPGTRLTVL.

This clonotype was picked up many times. This chain uses TRBV5-1 with TRBJ1-2; D is possibly TRBD1 (6 bases). The CDR3 consists of 14 residues. Trimming left V 1 base short and J 6 bases short, with 13 bases between. CDR1 is SGHRS, CDR2 YFSETQ, per germline. The CDR3 nucleotides are TGCGCCAGCAGCTTGAAGGGGGGAAAGGATGGCTACACCTTC. The encoded protein is CASSLKGGKDGYTF.

The sample holds many counts of this clonotype. This chain connects TRBV28 to TRBJ2-1; 7 bases line up with TRBD2. CDR1 MDHEN and CDR2 SYDVKM come from the germline V gene. V was clipped by 5 bases and J by 5 bases; unmatched bases: 6. CDR3 length: 14 amino acids. CDR3 sequence (DNA): TGTGCCAGCAGTCTCGAGCGGGGAAACAATGAGCAGTTCTTC. Its protein is CASSLERGNNEQFF.

In this sample, this clonotype turned up many times. This chain uses TRBV7-9 with TRBJ2-5; no firm D call. The length of the CDR3 is 15 residues. The germline V gene has CDR1 SEHNR and CDR2 FQNEAQ (reference sequence). V was cut by 1 base and J by 1 base, with 10 bases left in between. The CDR3 DNA reads TGTGCCAGCAGCTTAGGAGATCCGGGCCAAGAGACCCAGTACTTC. Translation: CASSLGDPGQETQYF.

This clonotype came up many times. The rearrangement joins TRBV24-1 to TRBJ2-3; weak D call: TRBD1 (5 bases). V lost 3 bases and J lost 6, with 12 bases in between. CDR1 is KGHDR and CDR2 is SFDVKD in the germline V gene. This CDR3 is built from 14 residues. CDR3 sequence reads: CATSDTDTRDTQYF. Here the CDR3 DNA reads TGTGCCACCAGTGATACGGACACTCGGGATACGCAGTATTTT.

This clonotype was seen ten or more times. This chain joins TRBV25-1 and TRBJ2-3, with TRBD1 matching over 11 bases. The trim removed 8 bases at V and 3 bases at J, leaving 4 bases unmatched. CDR3 size: 14 residues. Per the germline V gene, CDR1 is MGHDK and CDR2 is SYGVNS. Here the CDR3 DNA reads TGTGCCAGCGGAGGACAGGGGGCGACAGATACGCAGTATTTT. This sequence encodes CASGGQGATDTQYF.

This clonotype was seen many times. The V and J genes are TRBV5-1 and TRBJ2-2; a possible D gene is TRBD2 (5 bases). CDR3 length: 14 residues. Germline CDR1 SGHRS, CDR2 YFSETQ. CDR3 nucleotide sequence: TGCGCAGTGAGGCGCGGGCCGAGTACCGGGGAGCTGTTTTTT. Translated, it gives CAVRRGPSTGELFF.

Comment on this clonotype: Sequence at one end of the junction differs from germline and may be a read error. The CDR3 spells CASSQGYSYKQYF. Here the CDR3 DNA reads TGTGCCAGCAGCCAAGGATACAGCTACAAGCAGTACTTC. V usage is TRBV4-2 and J usage is TRBJ2-7; D is unresolved. The V gene's germline CDR1 is LGHNA and CDR2 YNFKEQ. This CDR3 is 13 amino acids long.

In this sample, this clonotype turned up a few times. The chain carries TRBV20-1 and TRBJ2-5; 12 bases are shared with TRBD2. The length of the CDR3 is 14 residues. From germline, CDR1 is DFQATT and CDR2 SNEGSKA (reference sequence). CDR3 protein: CITTSGSSWETQYF. For the CDR3, the DNA is TGCATTACGACTAGCGGGAGTTCTTGGGAGACCCAGTACTTC.

This clonotype has a count of ten or more. This sequence joins TRBV2 and TRBJ1-5; D gene uncertain. V lost 5 bases and J 4 bases, leaving 9 bases between the germline ends. The CDR3 has 13 amino acids. Germline loops: CDR1 SNHLY, CDR2 FYNNEI. The CDR3 protein is CASSKWANQPQHF. CDR3 in DNA: TGTGCCAGCAGTAAGTGGGCGAATCAGCCCCAGCATTTT.

This clonotype was picked up a small number of times. V gene TRBV2 combines with J gene TRBJ2-5; the D is unclear. The germline V gene encodes CDR1 SNHLY and CDR2 FYNNEI. Trimming pared 6 bases from V and 10 bases from J, leaving 12 bases between. The CDR3 has 11 residues. In DNA, the CDR3 is TGTGCCAGCAGGGTGGAGTCGGGCCAGTACTTC. It encodes CASRVESGQYF.

This clonotype was counted at least ten times. The chain joins TRBV7-9 to TRBJ2-7, with 7 bases matching TRBD1. The CDR3 contains 13 residues. CDR1 is SEHNR and CDR2 is FQNEAQ in the germline V gene (reference sequence). V shed 8 bases, J shed 0 bases, and the junction held 4 bases outside the gene matches. In nucleotides, the CDR3 is TGTGCCAGCGGGACAGCCAACTCCTACGAGCAGTACTTC. Protein sequence: CASGTANSYEQYF.

With respect to this clonotype: The CDR3 ends on some other residue instead of the conserved phenylalanine or tryptophan, so this is likely a read error. The chain couples TRBV18 to TRBJ2-1; possible D gene TRBD2, 5 bases. From germline, CDR1 is KGHSH and CDR2 LQKENI. This CDR3 comprises 14 residues. The CDR3 DNA reads TGTGCTAGCTCACCACCGGGATTGGAGAATGAGCAGTTCTCC. Translating it yields CASSPPGLENEQFS.

Concerning this clonotype: At one end, the junction sequence differs from germline, possibly due to a read error. The CDR3 region has the DNA TGTGCCAGCAGTGGAGCGCATAGTGCCGGGGAGCTGTTTTTT. Amino acid sequence: CASSGAHSAGELFF. V is TRBV10-3 and J is TRBJ2-2; D is ambiguous. Germline V gene sequence: CDR1 ENHRY, CDR2 SYGVKD. The CDR3 has 14 residues.

This clonotype was seen more than once but under ten times. Possible read error: a much larger clone is one base away. The V gene is TRBV13, the J gene TRBJ2-7; D is tentatively TRBD1 or TRBD2 (5 bases each). CDR3 length: 15 amino acids. CDR1 is PRHDT, CDR2 FYEKMQ, per germline (reference sequence). The chain's CDR3 is CASSVGTGYPYEQYF. The CDR3 nucleotides read TGTGCCAGCAGCGTAGGGACGGGGTACCCCTACGAGCAGTACTTC.

This clonotype was detected ten times or more. The rearrangement links TRBV29-1 to TRBJ2-4; a weak D match, TRBD2 (6 bases). The CDR3 extends over 13 amino acids. The V end lost 1 base, the J end lost 9 bases, and 13 bases lay between the germline ends. Germline values: CDR1 SQVTM, CDR2 ANQGSEA. CDR3 in DNA: TGCAGCGTTGAAGGACCCCAGGAGGGCATTCAGTACTTC. Protein sequence: CSVEGPQEGIQYF.

This clonotype was picked up many times. The genes are TRBV18 and TRBJ2-7, with D unresolved. V shed 4 bases and J shed 3 bases, with 10 bases lying between them. Germline assignment: CDR1 KGHSH and CDR2 LQKENI. CDR3 length: 13 residues. CDR3 in DNA: TGTGCCAGCTCACAGACATCCGTCTACGAGCAGTACTTC. It yields the protein CASSQTSVYEQYF.

This clonotype was observed at least ten times. The chain combines TRBV7-9 with TRBJ1-1; TRBD1 matches 8 bases. Germline V CDR1 and CDR2: SEHNR, FQNEAQ (reference sequence). There are 14 residues in the CDR3. V lost 9 bases to trimming and J lost 1 base; unmatched junction nucleotides: 7. This CDR3 reads CASRQGRGNTEAFF. CDR3 DNA: TGTGCCAGTAGACAGGGGCGGGGGAACACTGAAGCTTTCTTT.

This clonotype was seen many times. This chain joins TRBV7-3 and TRBJ2-1; D not certain. Trimming removed 5 bases at V and 6 bases at J, with 11 bases between. The CDR3 contains 13 residues. The germline V gene has CDR1 SGHTA and CDR2 FQGTGA. This CDR3 reads CASSPRTRNEQFF. In DNA form, the CDR3 reads TGTGCCAGCAGCCCCCGGACGCGCAATGAGCAGTTCTTC.

At least ten counts were recorded for this clonotype. The CDR3 DNA reads as TGCAGTGCGAATAGGGGGGGACTAGTATTTCCCGAGCAGTACTTC. This translates into CSANRGGLVFPEQYF. The genes are TRBV20-1 and TRBJ2-7; 8 bases are shared with TRBD2. V dropped 6 bases and J dropped 6; count of bases not matched to a gene: 16. The CDR3 consists of 15 residues. CDR1 is DFQATT and CDR2 is SNEGSKA in the germline V gene (reference sequence).

This clonotype was seen repeatedly, ten times or more. The J gene is TRBJ1-5, the V gene TRBV24-1; D gene uncertain. Germline lookup yields CDR1 KGHDR and CDR2 SFDVKD. The CDR3 covers 14 residues. V lost 3 bases and J 4 bases, leaving 9 bases between the germline ends. The CDR3 DNA reads as TGTGCCACCAGTGATCCGGGCAAGAATCAGCCCCAGCATTTT. This translates into CATSDPGKNQPQHF.